The 13 T cell receptor beta chains reported below all come from one sample, sequenced in a study of cytomegalovirus exposure and HLA in healthy donors. PCR employed 60 Vbeta and 13 Jbeta primers. Produced via immunoSEQ multiplex PCR; TCRdb's table is partial and in-frame only. The sample carries some 110,000 clones, approximately 80% recorded once. Sequences were obtained from PBMCs. These receptors all stem from a woman aged 25-40 years in good health and CMV-seronegative.

This sequence joins TRBV5-1 and TRBJ2-7; 8 nucleotides line up with TRBD1. The CDR3 loop spans 14 amino acids. CDR1 is SGHRS and CDR2 is YFSETQ in the germline V gene. V lost 0 bases and J lost 5; bases outside the gene matches: 4. The CDR3 region is CASSLAGGYNEQYF. The CDR3, as DNA: TGCGCCAGCAGCTTGGCAGGGGGCTACAACGAGCAGTACTTC.

This clone has just one count. CDR3 nucleotide sequence: TGTGCGACACCTGCAGGTGGGGGGAGCGAGCAGTACTTC. Translating it yields CATPAGGGSEQYF. The chain couples TRBV27 to TRBJ2-7, with D perhaps TRBD2 (6 bases). The germline V gene encodes CDR1 MNHEY and CDR2 SMNVEV (reference sequence). The CDR3 contains 13 residues.

This clone was counted a single time. CDR3 bases: TGCGCCAGCAGCCAAGATCCCGCAGGGGGCTATGGCTACACCTTC. This translates into CASSQDPAGGYGYTF. J is TRBJ1-2 and V is TRBV4-1; 7 bases match TRBD1. The CDR3 has 15 residues. Trimming cost V 0 bases and J 4 bases; bases outside gene matches: 5. Germline assignment: CDR1 MGHRA and CDR2 YSYEKL.

J is TRBJ1-2 and V is TRBV18, with D possibly being TRBD1 (6 bases). The CDR3 length is 14 residues. Germline V CDR1 and CDR2: KGHSH, LQKENI. Trimming stripped 6 bases from V and 1 base from J, with 12 bases between. CDR3 loop: CASSLQGSNYGYTF. CDR3 nucleotides: TGTGCCAGCTCGCTTCAGGGGAGTAACTATGGCTACACCTTC.

This clone was picked up one time. The V call is TRBV14, the J call TRBJ2-3; 9 positions agree with TRBD1. CDR1 and CDR2 from the germline V gene are SGHDN and FVKESK. With V trimmed by 0 bases and J by 6 bases, 10 bases remained unmatched. CDR3 length: 17 residues. The CDR3 reads CASSQEGQGVWRDTQYF. Written as DNA, the CDR3 is TGTGCCAGCAGCCAAGAGGGACAGGGAGTCTGGAGGGATACGCAGTATTTT.

This sequence joins TRBV9 and TRBJ2-7, with a weak D call TRBD1 (5 bases). V was shortened by 0 bases and J by 3 bases, with 22 bases between the two germline ends. This CDR3 is 18 amino acids long. Looked up from germline, CDR1 is SGDLS and CDR2 is YYNGEE. The CDR3, as DNA: TGTGCCAGCAGCGTAGATATTCAGGGTCCCCCTGGGCGCTACGAGCAGTACTTC. Translation gives CASSVDIQGPPGRYEQYF.

This chain joins TRBV28 and TRBJ2-3, with 14 nucleotides matching TRBD2. Germline lookup yields CDR1 MDHEN and CDR2 SYDVKM. V lost 1 base and J lost 3; bases outside the gene matches: 15. This CDR3 has 21 amino acids. CDR3 in amino acids: CASSLYYAMGTSGGSTDTQYF. CDR3 DNA: TGTGCCAGCAGTTTATATTATGCGATGGGGACTAGCGGGGGTTCTACAGATACGCAGTATTTT.

The chain links TRBV18 to TRBJ2-5; 10 bases are a match to TRBD2. Looked up from germline, CDR1 is KGHSH and CDR2 is LQKENI. The CDR3 has 20 amino acids. The trim removed 6 bases at V and 5 bases at J, leaving 24 bases unmatched. CDR3 sequence reads: CASSQTGTGHLAGAGETQYF. CDR3 sequence (DNA): TGTGCCAGCTCGCAGACCGGGACAGGACATCTAGCGGGGGCAGGGGAGACCCAGTACTTC.

The chain carries TRBV19 and TRBJ1-5; 7 positions match TRBD1. V lost 4 bases, J lost 6 bases, and 3 bases stayed unmatched. The CDR3 spans 13 residues. Looked up from germline, CDR1 is LNHDA and CDR2 is SQIVND (reference sequence). This CDR3 is CASSTGGGQPQHF. CDR3 bases: TGTGCCAGTAGTACAGGGGGAGGTCAGCCCCAGCATTTT. The variable domain in full, with the rest retrieved from reference TRBV19 and TRBJ1-5, is DGGITQSPKYLFRKEGQNVTLSCEQNLNHDAMYWYRQDPGQGLRLIYYSQIVNDFQKGDIAEGYSVSREKKESFPLTVTSAQKNPTAFYLCASSTGGGQPQHFGDGTRLSIL.

This clone was seen a single time. The chain carries TRBV28 and TRBJ2-4; 8 positions agree with TRBD1. This CDR3 region has 14 residues. The junction had 7 bases not matched to a gene; V was cut back by 4 bases and J by 8 bases. Germline assignment: CDR1 MDHEN and CDR2 SYDVKM. The CDR3 loop is CASSSNRGEDIQYF. The CDR3 nucleotides read TGTGCCAGCAGTTCTAACAGGGGGGAGGACATTCAGTACTTC.

The chain carries TRBV7-9 and TRBJ2-7, with TRBD1 matching over 7 bases. The CDR3 spans 14 residues. Trimming cost V 6 bases and J 2 bases; bases outside gene matches: 7. Germline CDR1 and CDR2: SEHNR and FQNEAQ (reference sequence). This CDR3 reads CASSPGTVTYEQYF. As DNA, the CDR3 is TGTGCCAGCAGTCCAGGGACAGTTACCTACGAGCAGTACTTC. Full variable domain (remainder filled in from reference TRBV7-9 and TRBJ2-7): DTGVSQNPRHKITKRGQNVTFRCDPISEHNRLYWYRQTLGQGPEFLTYFQNEAQLEKSRLLSDRFSAERPKGSFSTLEIQRTEQGDSAMYLCASSPGTVTYEQYFGPGTRLTVT.

The V call is TRBV6-5, the J call TRBJ2-7; D perhaps matches TRBD2 (6 bases). With 4 bases removed from V and 1 base from J, the gap between germline ends came to 14 bases. CDR1 is MNHEY and CDR2 is SVGAGI in the germline V gene. The CDR3 has 15 amino acids. The CDR3 sequence: CASSFGGLRSYEQYF. For the CDR3, the DNA is TGTGCCAGCAGTTTCGGGGGTTTACGGTCCTACGAGCAGTACTTC.

The J gene is TRBJ2-5, the V gene TRBV7-8; 7 bases align to TRBD2. In germline, CDR1 is SGHVS, CDR2 FQNEAQ. The CDR3 consists of 15 residues. V shed 2 bases and J 5 bases; nucleotides not matched to a gene: 8. The CDR3 DNA sequence: TGTGCCAGCAGCTTAAGGGCGGGAGTGGGCGAGACCCAGTACTTC. Protein product: CASSLRAGVGETQYF.